This is a list of T cell receptor beta chains from one sample in a study of lymphopenia after photon versus proton radiotherapy. Only in-frame clones appear in the TCRdb table, and some are missing; sequencing was by immunoSEQ multiplex PCR. The table shows 29,000 or so clones, with roughly 86% occurring only once. The material was peripheral blood, obtained from a patient treated with proton-based radiotherapy. These receptors originate from a woman in her sixties with cholangiocarcinoma. Some clones in this sample may be carry-over from other donors' samples. The CDR3 runs from the conserved cysteine through the conserved F or W. The D gene is left open where the match is weak. The size field is filled for only some rows; it gives once, few, many or a size class.

v_gene: TRBV2; abundance: .; d_gene: TRBD2; j_gene: TRBJ2-1; CDR3nt: TGTGCCAGCAGTCGATCGACTAGCGGGGGCCTCAATGAGCAGTTCTTC; CDR3aa: CASSRSTSGGLNEQFF
v_gene: TRBV10-3; abundance: .; d_gene: .; j_gene: TRBJ2-3; CDR3nt: TGTGCCATCAGTGAGGGAGATAAAACAGATACGCAGTATTTT; CDR3aa: CAISEGDKTDTQYF
v_gene: TRBV5-1; abundance: .; d_gene: .; j_gene: TRBJ2-7; CDR3nt: TGCGCCAGCAGCTTGGACAGGTTCAGCTCCTACGAGCAGTACTTC; CDR3aa: CASSLDRFSSYEQYF
v_gene: TRBV7-2; abundance: .; d_gene: .; j_gene: TRBJ2-1; CDR3nt: TGTGCCAGCAGCTTAGCCGCCTACAATGAGCAGTTCTTC; CDR3aa: CASSLAAYNEQFF
v_gene: TRBV2; abundance: .; d_gene: .; j_gene: TRBJ1-5; CDR3nt: TGTGCCAGCAGCGACATAGTAGGGCAGCCCCAGCATTTT; CDR3aa: CASSDIVGQPQHF
v_gene: TRBV7-3; abundance: .; d_gene: TRBD1; j_gene: TRBJ2-1; CDR3nt: TGTGCCAGCAGGAATCCCGGGACAGGGACCAATGAGCAGTTCTTC; CDR3aa: CASRNPGTGTNEQFF
v_gene: TRBV7-9; abundance: many; d_gene: .; j_gene: TRBJ1-1; CDR3nt: TGTGCCAGCAGCTTAGATACGAACACTGAAGCTTTCTTT; CDR3aa: CASSLDTNTEAFF
v_gene: TRBV18; abundance: once; d_gene: TRBD1; j_gene: TRBJ2-1; CDR3nt: TGTGCCAGCTCACCACAACAGGGGGACGATGAGCAGTTCTTC; CDR3aa: CASSPQQGDDEQFF
v_gene: TRBV9; abundance: few; d_gene: TRBD1; j_gene: TRBJ1-2; CDR3nt: TGTGCCAGCAGCGTAGGGGAGGGGGCGTATGGCTACACCTTC; CDR3aa: CASSVGEGAYGYTF
v_gene: TRBV5-5; abundance: .; d_gene: TRBD1; j_gene: TRBJ2-2; CDR3nt: TGTGCCAGCAGCTCTTACAGGGGGCGGACCGGGGAGCTGTTTTTT; CDR3aa: CASSSYRGRTGELFF
v_gene: TRBV5-1; abundance: once; d_gene: TRBD2; j_gene: TRBJ2-3; CDR3nt: TGCGCCAGCAGCTTAGGCCCTCTAGCGGGGGGGACAGATACGCAGTATTTT; CDR3aa: CASSLGPLAGGTDTQYF
v_gene: TRBV5-5; abundance: once; d_gene: TRBD1; j_gene: TRBJ1-5; CDR3nt: TGTGCCAGCAGCCAGTCAACAGGGGTTAGTCAGCCCCAGCATTTT; CDR3aa: CASSQSTGVSQPQHF
v_gene: TRBV7-9; abundance: .; d_gene: .; j_gene: TRBJ2-7; CDR3nt: TGTGCCAGCAGCCCAGCGGGCCACTCCAAGGGAGGCTCCTACGAGCAGTACTTC; CDR3aa: CASSPAGHSKGGSYEQYF
v_gene: TRBV6-1; abundance: .; d_gene: TRBD1; j_gene: TRBJ1-5; CDR3nt: TGTGCCACGTTGTACGCCCGGACAGGGCTTCAGCCCCAGCATTTT; CDR3aa: CATLYARTGLQPQHF
v_gene: TRBV29-1; abundance: .; d_gene: TRBD1; j_gene: TRBJ1-2; CDR3nt: TGCAGCGTTGAAGGACAGGGGGCTTGGGGCTACACCTTC; CDR3aa: CSVEGQGAWGYTF